The T cell receptor (beta chain) described here comes from a study of T-cell memory formation after mild COVID-19. Overall study context: Clusters were largely donor specific. General observations from the study: For contracting clones, CD4+ ones sat mainly in CM and EM, CD8+ in EMRA.

On this clonotype: The target antigen is unknown.

Trimming cost V 1 base and J 7 bases, with 10 bases left between them. This CDR3 contains 13 residues. In germline, CDR1 is MGHRA, CDR2 YSYEKL. TCRdb called the 5' RACE reads again in MiXCR, with one record for every CDR3 protein. The table records about 240,000 distinct CDR3 sequences, over 9% of them present only once. Sequenced sample: PBMCs or a T cell subset sorted from them (not recorded which). The chain joins TRBV4-1 to TRBJ1-1, with D uncertain. The sequence was collected from a man between 18 and 29 years old who had mild COVID-19 (a few samples of this study predate the infection). Cell type and time point are not known. CDR3 residues: CASSQGDDYEAFF. Written as DNA, the CDR3 is TGCGCCAGCAGCCAAGGGGATGATTATGAAGCTTTCTTT.